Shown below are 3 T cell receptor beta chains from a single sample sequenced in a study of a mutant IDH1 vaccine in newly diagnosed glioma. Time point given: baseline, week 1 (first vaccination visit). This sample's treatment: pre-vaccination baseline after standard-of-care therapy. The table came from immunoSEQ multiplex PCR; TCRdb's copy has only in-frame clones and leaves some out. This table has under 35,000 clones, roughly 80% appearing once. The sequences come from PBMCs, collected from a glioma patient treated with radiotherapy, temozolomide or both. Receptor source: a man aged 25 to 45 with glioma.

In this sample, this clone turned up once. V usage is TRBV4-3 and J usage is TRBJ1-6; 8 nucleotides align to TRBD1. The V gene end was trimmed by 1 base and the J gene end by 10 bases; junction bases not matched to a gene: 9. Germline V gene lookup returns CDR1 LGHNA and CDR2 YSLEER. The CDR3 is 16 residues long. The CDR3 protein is CASSQGLDRVGSPLHF. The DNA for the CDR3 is TGCGCCAGCAGCCAAGGGCTGGACAGGGTAGGCTCACCCCTCCACTTT.

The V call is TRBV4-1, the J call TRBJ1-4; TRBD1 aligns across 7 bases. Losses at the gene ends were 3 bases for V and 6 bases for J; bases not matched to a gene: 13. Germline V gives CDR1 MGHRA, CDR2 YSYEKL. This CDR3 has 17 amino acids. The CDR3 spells CASSQQGGGYGDEKLFF. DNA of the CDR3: TGCGCCAGCAGCCAGCAGGGAGGGGGCTATGGGGATGAAAAACTGTTTTTT.

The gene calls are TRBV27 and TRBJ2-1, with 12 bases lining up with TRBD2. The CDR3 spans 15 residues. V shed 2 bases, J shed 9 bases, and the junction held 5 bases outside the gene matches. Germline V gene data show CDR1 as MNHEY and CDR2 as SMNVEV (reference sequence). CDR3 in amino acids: CASSLLGLAGPEQFF. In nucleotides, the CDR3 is TGTGCCAGCAGTTTACTCGGACTAGCGGGACCTGAGCAGTTCTTC.